This T cell receptor beta chain was documented in a study of cytomegalovirus exposure and HLA in healthy donors. Deletions cut 0 bases from V and 5 bases from J, with 11 bases between. Germline V gene sequence: CDR1 MGHRA, CDR2 YSYEKL. The CDR3 runs 14 residues. Study-level results: The study labeled more than 150 TCR beta chains cytomegalovirus-associated.

There are a few counts of this clone. Antigen unknown. The PCR contained 60 Vbeta and 13 Jbeta primers. This table comes from immunoSEQ multiplex PCR, and its TCRdb copy is limited to in-frame clones, with some not included. Of 100,000 to 150,000 clones in the sample, over 70% were seen once. Sequenced sample: PBMCs. The chain uses TRBV4-1 and TRBJ2-7; TRBD1 is a possible D gene (5 bases). This receptor was identified in a woman aged 50 to 65 in good health and CMV-seronegative. CDR3 sequence: CASSQEGLRDEQYF. CDR3 nucleotides: TGCGCCAGCAGCCAAGAGGGCCTCAGGGACGAGCAGTACTTC.